Listed below are T cell receptor beta chains from one sample, sequenced in a study of CD8 T cells in Susac syndrome. TCRdb analysed the immunoSEQ multiplex PCR reads with MiXCR anew, one entry per CDR3 protein. The sample holds 150,000 to 200,000 distinct CDR3 sequences; approximately 94% are singletons and the top ten take around 0.093%. Sequencing was carried out using CD4+ T cells from PBMCs. The receptors shown here come from a human donor with multiple sclerosis. Each CDR3 is given with its conserved first and last residue. A D gene is named only where the DNA matches it firmly. The listing skips clone size in some rows; elsewhere it reads once, few, many or a size class.

TRBJ1-1	-	TRBV29-1	once	CSAKRGNMNTEAFF	TGCAGCGCCAAAAGGGGGAATATGAACACTGAAGCTTTCTTT
TRBJ1-1	-	TRBV29-1	-	CSVESSGQGAFF	TGCAGCGTTGAAAGCTCGGGGCAGGGAGCTTTCTTT
TRBJ2-7	-	TRBV27	-	CASRTLSSYEQYF	TGTGCCAGCCGGACACTCTCCTCCTACGAGCAGTACTTC
TRBJ1-2	-	TRBV6-5	-	CASSYGTGGYGYTF	TGTGCCAGCAGTTACGGTACAGGAGGCTATGGCTACACCTTC
TRBJ1-1	-	TRBV18	-	CASSRAQENTEAFF	TGTGCCAGCTCAAGAGCTCAGGAGAACACTGAAGCTTTCTTT
TRBJ2-5	-	TRBV6-5	-	CASGGGDETQYF	TGTGCCAGCGGAGGGGGCGACGAGACCCAGTACTTC
TRBJ1-2	-	TRBV30	-	CAWSTSGLRGYTF	TGTGCCTGGAGTACTTCCGGGCTCCGGGGCTACACCTTC
TRBJ2-5	-	TRBV12-3/TRBV12-4	-	CASTWGPETQYF	TGTGCCAGCACCTGGGGGCCTGAGACCCAGTACTTC
TRBJ2-3	TRBD1	TRBV6-2/TRBV6-3	-	CASSKGQGTDTQYF	TGTGCCAGCAGTAAAGGACAGGGCACAGATACGCAGTATTTT
TRBJ2-7	TRBD2	TRBV29-1	-	CSVSGLAGFYEQYF	TGCAGCGTTTCCGGACTAGCGGGATTCTACGAGCAGTACTTC
TRBJ2-1	-	TRBV4-2	-	CASSQAQDLEGAEQFF	TGTGCCAGCAGCCAAGCCCAGGACTTGGAGGGAGCTGAGCAGTTCTTC
TRBJ1-2	TRBD1	TRBV19	-	CASSPDRGAYGYTF	TGTGCCAGTAGCCCAGACAGGGGAGCCTATGGCTACACCTTC
TRBJ2-5	-	TRBV5-6	-	CASSLVAGAGETQYF	TGTGCCAGCAGCTTGGTCGCCGGGGCGGGAGAGACCCAGTACTTC
TRBJ2-3	TRBD2	TRBV30	-	CAWSGQRAGETDTQYF	TGTGCCTGGAGTGGCCAAAGAGCGGGAGAGACCGATACGCAGTATTTT
TRBJ2-7	-	TRBV3-1	-	CASSQDRRGSSEQYF	TGTGCCAGCAGCCAAGATCGGAGAGGGAGTAGCGAGCAGTACTTC
TRBJ1-2	-	TRBV4-2	-	CASSQEGGDYGYTF	TGTGCCAGCAGCCAAGAGGGAGGGGACTATGGCTACACCTTC
TRBJ2-7	TRBD1	TRBV30	-	CAWSSTGAYYEQYF	TGTGCCTGGAGCTCTACAGGGGCTTACTACGAGCAGTACTTC
TRBJ2-2	-	TRBV5-4	-	CASSPRDFNTGELFF	TGTGCCAGCAGTCCCCGGGACTTTAACACCGGGGAGCTGTTTTTT
TRBJ1-2	TRBD1	TRBV2	-	CASSPRQGAWDGYTF	TGTGCCAGCAGCCCTAGACAGGGGGCGTGGGATGGCTACACCTTC
TRBJ1-1	-	TRBV20-1	-	CSAAEDSNTEAFF	TGCAGTGCTGCCGAGGACAGCAACACTGAAGCTTTCTTT
TRBJ2-1	-	TRBV7-9	-	CASSTPRQKQFF	TGTGCCAGCAGCACTCCCCGTCAAAAGCAGTTCTTC
TRBJ1-2	TRBD1	TRBV27	-	CASSLQEGTGGSYTF	TGTGCCAGCAGCCTACAGGAAGGGACAGGGGGATCCTACACCTTC
TRBJ2-7	-	TRBV5-1	-	CASTLTNSYEQYF	TGCGCCAGCACCTTGACAAACTCCTACGAGCAGTACTTC
TRBJ2-1	-	TRBV29-1	-	CSVEDLSDEEFF	TGCAGCGTTGAAGATCTGTCGGACGAGGAGTTCTTC
TRBJ2-3	-	TRBV13	-	CASSLRRGADTQYF	TGTGCCAGCAGCTTAAGACGGGGTGCAGATACGCAGTATTTT
TRBJ1-5	TRBD1	TRBV24-1	-	CATSDSRTGTFNQPQHF	TGTGCCACCAGTGATTCCAGGACAGGAACCTTTAATCAGCCCCAGCATTTT
TRBJ2-1	TRBD2	TRBV30	-	CAWSVPGTRPNNEQFF	TGTGCCTGGAGTGTACCCGGGACTAGGCCTAACAATGAGCAGTTCTTC
TRBJ2-1	TRBD1	TRBV20-1	few	CSARGGTGGVNEQFF	TGCAGTGCTAGGGGGGGGACAGGGGGTGTCAATGAGCAGTTCTTC
TRBJ1-2	-	TRBV20-1	-	CSARQGGWGYTF	TGCAGTGCTAGACAAGGAGGATGGGGCTACACCTTC